These 21 T cell receptor beta chains share one sample of origin, sequenced in a study of cytomegalovirus exposure and HLA in healthy donors. Assay: immunoSEQ multiplex PCR; the TCRdb copy retains only in-frame clones and omits some. The table includes roughly 130,000 clones, about 90% detected once. The sample was PBMCs. The receptors derive from a man under 40 in good health and CMV-seronegative.

V is TRBV7-2 and J is TRBJ1-4; D gene ambiguous. Germline V lookup: CDR1 SGHTA, CDR2 FQGNSA. The ends were cut back, 1 base at V and 5 bases at J, with 8 bases in the middle. The CDR3 sequence is 14 residues long. The CDR3 coding sequence is TGTGCCAGCAGCTTAGGACCGAGGAATGAAAAACTGTTTTTT. It codes for CASSLGPRNEKLFF.

In DNA, the CDR3 is TGTGCCAGCGGAGAACACTATAATTCACCCCTCCACTTT. Translation gives CASGEHYNSPLHF. The chain uses TRBV5-4 and TRBJ1-6; D not certain. Looked up from germline, CDR1 is SGHNT and CDR2 is YYREEE (reference sequence). The V gene lost 7 bases and the J gene lost 3 bases, with 8 bases spanning the gap. This CDR3 contains 13 residues.

This chain uses TRBV7-6 with TRBJ1-4; weak D call: TRBD1 (6 bases). V lost 1 base, J lost 5 bases, and 17 bases lay in between. Looked up from germline, CDR1 is SGHVS and CDR2 is FNYEAQ. The CDR3 extends over 17 amino acids. The CDR3 DNA is TGTGCCAGCAGCTTAGGGGACCCATGGGGGCCAAATGAAAAACTGTTTTTT. It codes for CASSLGDPWGPNEKLFF. Variable domain in full (rest from reference TRBV7-6 and TRBJ1-4): GAGVSQSPRYKVTKRGQDVALRCDPISGHVSLYWYRQALGQGPEFLTYFNYEAQQDKSGLPNDRFSAERPEGSISTLTIQRTEQRDSAMYRCASSLGDPWGPNEKLFFGSGTQLSVL.

This rearrangement joins TRBV7-2 to TRBJ2-7; D may be TRBD2 (5 bases). The CDR3 consists of 13 residues. V lost 5 bases and J lost 4, with 12 bases in between. Per the germline V gene, CDR1 is SGHTA and CDR2 is FQGNSA. In DNA, the CDR3 is TGTGCCAGCAGCCCAGAGACGGGGTACGAGCAGTACTTC. Protein product: CASSPETGYEQYF.

The chain employs TRBV5-4 and TRBJ2-7; possibly TRBD1 for D (6 bases). CDR3 length: 14 amino acids. The germline V gene has CDR1 SGHNT and CDR2 YYREEE (reference sequence). The ends were cut back, 6 bases at V and 6 bases at J, with 19 bases in the middle. The CDR3 here is CASNTHRAKGEQYF. CDR3 sequence (DNA): TGTGCCAGCAACACTCACAGGGCGAAGGGCGAGCAGTACTTC. The full variable domain, with the rest looked up from reference TRBV5-4 and TRBJ2-7, is ETGVTQSPTHLIKTRGQQVTLRCSSQSGHNTVSWYQQALGQGPQFIFQYYREEENGRGNFPPRFSGLQFPNYSSELNVNALELDDSALYLCASNTHRAKGEQYFGPGTRLTVT.

This clone was counted once. The chain has TRBV6-1 and TRBJ2-1; D remains unclear. CDR1 is MNHNS, CDR2 SASEGT, per germline. The ends were cut back, 5 bases at V and 5 bases at J, with 10 bases in the middle. The CDR3 sequence is 13 residues long. CDR3 in amino acids: CASSIARHNEQFF. The DNA for the CDR3 is TGTGCCAGCAGTATTGCTAGACACAATGAGCAGTTCTTC.

The chain has TRBV7-8 and TRBJ1-5; D is uncertain. The CDR3 sequence is 14 residues long. Germline assignment: CDR1 SGHVS and CDR2 FQNEAQ. V was clipped by 2 bases and J by 3 bases, with 8 bases between them. CDR3 sequence (DNA): TGTGCCAGCAGCTTACGTACGGTCAATCAGCCCCAGCATTTT. Its translation: CASSLRTVNQPQHF.

The chain links TRBV7-2 to TRBJ2-3, with 14 bases aligning to TRBD2. The J segment lost 6 bases and the V segment lost 6 bases, leaving 5 bases of the junction unmatched. Germline V gene data show CDR1 as SGHTA and CDR2 as FQGNSA. The CDR3 has 15 amino acids. As DNA, the CDR3 is TGTGCCAGCAGTCCCGGGACTAGCGGGAGTGATACGCAGTATTTT. Its translation: CASSPGTSGSDTQYF.

This chain links TRBV9 with TRBJ2-1, with 8 positions matching TRBD2. CDR1 is SGDLS, CDR2 YYNGEE, per germline. CDR3 length: 17 residues. V shed 0 bases and J 10 bases; nucleotides not matched to a gene: 15. The DNA of the CDR3 is TGTGCCAGCAGCGTAGCTACGGGTCGGGAGGGGCGTCGGGAGCAGTTCTTC. This encodes CASSVATGREGRREQFF.

In its sample, this clone was seen a few times. The chain has TRBV5-1 and TRBJ1-3, with 8 positions matching TRBD1. The CDR3 is 14 amino acids. Germline CDR1 reads SGHRS; CDR2 reads YFSETQ. The V segment lost 6 bases and the J segment 4 bases; nucleotides outside the gene matches: 6. Written as DNA, the CDR3 is TGCGCCAGCAACACCGGGACAGGAGGAAACACCATATATTTT. Translated: CASNTGTGGNTIYF. Filled out from reference TRBV5-1 and TRBJ1-3, the complete variable domain reads KAGVTQTPRYLIKTRGQQVTLSCSPISGHRSVSWYQQTPGQGLQFLFEYFSETQRNKGNFPGRFSGRQFSNSRSEMNVSTLELGDSALYLCASNTGTGGNTIYFGEGSWLTVV.

This clone showed up just a few times. The J gene is TRBJ2-5, the V gene TRBV2; D gene ambiguous. Trimming took 3 bases from V and 3 from J, leaving 8 bases between them. Germline assignment: CDR1 SNHLY and CDR2 FYNNEI. The CDR3 has 13 residues. DNA of the CDR3: TGTGCCAGCAGTGAGGAGCGAAAAGAGACCCAGTACTTC. Translation: CASSEERKETQYF.

The chain employs TRBV4-3 and TRBJ2-2; D gene ambiguous. V was cut by 3 bases and J by 2 bases, with 7 bases left in between. CDR3 length equals 14 residues. CDR1 LGHNA and CDR2 YSLEER come from the germline V gene. CDR3 amino acids: CASSHGVNTGELFF. CDR3 nucleotide sequence: TGCGCCAGCAGCCACGGAGTCAACACCGGGGAGCTGTTTTTT.

About this clone itself: One junction end disagrees with the germline gene, perhaps due to a read error. V gene TRBV5-6 combines with J gene TRBJ2-7, with a weak D call TRBD2 (6 bases). The CDR3 loop spans 11 amino acids. CDR1 and CDR2 from the germline V gene are SGHDT and YYEEEE. The CDR3 DNA is TGTGCCAGCAGCTTTGAACTGGGGGAGGACTTC. Protein sequence: CASSFELGEDF.

The V gene is TRBV4-2, the J gene TRBJ1-1; D might be TRBD1 (6 bases). This CDR3 spans 16 amino acids. The germline CDR1 and CDR2 sequences are LGHNA and YNFKEQ. V was clipped by 5 bases and J by 3 bases, with 19 bases between them. The CDR3 is CASSERDTGQDTEAFF. The CDR3 region has the DNA TGTGCCAGCAGCGAAAGGGATACAGGGCAGGACACTGAAGCTTTCTTT.

This rearrangement joins TRBV27 to TRBJ2-1, with 9 bases matching TRBD1. Unmatched junction bases numbered 6, after V lost 2 bases and J lost 7 bases. In germline, CDR1 is MNHEY, CDR2 SMNVEV (reference sequence). The CDR3 runs 15 residues. The DNA for the CDR3 is TGTGCCAGCAGTTTAACAGGGGGCGGTTGGAATGAGCAGTTCTTC. Protein product: CASSLTGGGWNEQFF.

V is TRBV19 and J is TRBJ2-1; 10 nucleotides agree with TRBD1. The V gene end was trimmed by 8 bases and the J gene end by 7 bases; junction bases not matched to a gene: 2. This CDR3 spans 12 amino acids. From germline, CDR1 is LNHDA and CDR2 SQIVND (reference sequence). The CDR3 reads CASVGQGNEQFF. CDR3 bases: TGTGCCAGTGTGGGACAGGGGAATGAGCAGTTCTTC. Supplemented by reference TRBV19 and TRBJ2-1, the full variable domain reads DGGITQSPKYLFRKEGQNVTLSCEQNLNHDAMYWYRQDPGQGLRLIYYSQIVNDFQKGDIAEGYSVSREKKESFPLTVTSAQKNPTAFYLCASVGQGNEQFFGPGTRLTVL.

This clone has more than one count but fewer than ten. The chain recombines TRBV10-3 with TRBJ2-7; D possibly corresponds to TRBD2 (5 bases). This CDR3 spans 13 amino acids. V lost 2 bases and J 4 bases, leaving 9 bases between the germline ends. From germline, CDR1 is ENHRY and CDR2 SYGVKD. Written as DNA, the CDR3 is TGTGCCATCAGTGAGCCGACTACTTACGAGCAGTACTTC. It codes for CAISEPTTYEQYF.

This clone showed up just a few times. V and J are TRBV4-1 and TRBJ2-7, with D possibly being TRBD2 (6 bases). Deletions cut 0 bases from V and 5 bases from J, with 11 bases between. CDR1 MGHRA and CDR2 YSYEKL come from the germline V gene. There are 14 residues in the CDR3. The CDR3 loop is CASSQEEGRDEQYF. DNA of the CDR3: TGCGCCAGCAGCCAAGAGGAGGGCCGTGACGAGCAGTACTTC.

The V and J genes are TRBV12-5 and TRBJ2-2, with D unclear. V was shortened by 2 bases and J by 2 bases, with 9 bases between the two germline ends. Germline-derived CDR1 and CDR2 are LGHNT and FRNRAP. The CDR3 extends over 15 amino acids. CDR3 nucleotides: TGTGCTAGTGGTTTGCCCAACTCCAACACCGGGGAGCTGTTTTTT. This codes for CASGLPNSNTGELFF.

Concerning this clone itself: Because it lacks the conserved phenylalanine or tryptophan at the end, this CDR3 is likely a read error. The limits of the CDR3 on the DNA are not certain, so only TCRdb's listed CDR3 is given. The chain combines TRBV10-2 with TRBJ1-1; whether TRBD1, the table's D call, matches the DNA was not checked. Per the germline V gene, CDR1 is WSHSY and CDR2 is SAAADI. The CDR3 totals 11 residues, both ends included. Here the CDR3 reads CASSGGQGTFM.

CDR3 sequence: CAWSVLAGVEQYF. As DNA, the CDR3 is TGTGCCTGGAGTGTTCTAGCGGGAGTCGAGCAGTACTTC. This rearrangement joins TRBV30 to TRBJ2-7, with 10 bases lining up with TRBD2. The junction had 2 bases not matched to a gene; V was cut back by 0 bases and J by 6 bases. The CDR3 contains 13 residues. The germline V gene encodes CDR1 GTSNPN and CDR2 SVGIG (reference sequence).